The clone carrying this T cell receptor (beta chain) was seen a single time. Germline CDR1 is MNHEY and CDR2 is SMNVEV (reference sequence). The CDR3 runs 15 residues. Trimming took 3 bases from V and 1 from J; bases not matched to a gene: 4. The data were taken from a study of blood T cell repertoires in COVID-19. Overall study context: PBMCs, B-cell-depleted T cells, or T cells provided the cDNA or gDNA that made up the material.

Participant age was roughly 18 to 100 years, and participants resided in about two dozen US areas. Participants reported their clinical history, and cohort assignment relied on those reports. Individuals in the exposed group had encountered a COVID-19 case within 2 weeks preceding study entry. Measured with immunoSEQ multiplex PCR; TCRdb has only the in-frame clones, and not every one. Among about 430,000 clones listed, approximately 91% were seen once. The chain recombines TRBV27 with TRBJ1-2; 8 bases fit TRBD1. Sample: PBMCs or T cells enriched from blood (not recorded which). The clonotype comes from a woman under 30 who had been exposed to COVID-19. This chain's CDR3 is CASSLGTGDNYGYTF. As DNA, the CDR3 is TGTGCCAGCAGTTTGGGGACAGGAGATAACTATGGCTACACCTTC.